This TCR beta chain was recovered during a study of OX40 agonist ivuxolimab in advanced cancers. About the investigation overall: Ivuxolimab was an agonistic, fully human IgG2 monoclonal antibody directed against OX40 (CD134), a costimulatory receptor. Intravenous ivuxolimab was administered to patients every 2 weeks at six dose levels: 0.01, 0.1, 0.3, 1.5, 3 and 10 mg/kg. Prior anti-PD-1, anti-PD-L1 or anti-CTLA-4 therapy was permitted, and checkpoint inhibitors had been received by about two fifths of dose-escalation patients. In the dose-escalation cohort, approximately 82% of patients were male, and the mean age was 60 years with a range of about 23 to 79. The paper reports the monotherapy dose-escalation portion (N ≈ 52 patients) of the phase I ivuxolimab trial. Peripheral TCRbeta sequencing was intended to test whether TCR sequence diversity was altered and clonal T-cell expansion was caused by ivuxolimab. Partial responses were achieved by three dose-escalation patients, of whom one had hepatocellular carcinoma and two had cutaneous melanoma. Of the approximately 50 dose-escalation patients, hepatocellular carcinoma was present in 19, melanoma in some 15, renal cell carcinoma in 9 and head and neck cancer in 9.

A remark on this clone: Its antigen has not been determined. No base quality information exists; no much larger clone differs at one position.

The trial excluded patients who had a history of autoimmune disease or were on systemic immunosuppression. Peripheral blood for TCR sequencing was collected from all dose cohorts at baseline, on cycle 4 day 1, and on cycle 7 day 1. The samples were taken from a phase I, first-in-human, multicenter, open-label dose-escalation trial of ivuxolimab. The trial enrolled adults with locally advanced or metastatic head and neck squamous cell, hepatocellular, melanoma or renal cell carcinoma. Before TCR sequencing, CD4+ T cells and CD8+ T cells from peripheral blood were sorted into separate populations. On the study overall, not on this receptor specifically: Low levels of normalized T-cell clonal expansion were also seen in some patients who did not respond. In partial responders in the 0.1-3.0 mg/kg groups, normalized peripheral clonal expansion was found to be among the lowest, especially among CD8+ T cells. The antigen specificity of the clonally expanded peripheral T cells was not determined. At doses of 0.1 to 3.0 mg/kg, clonal expansion of both CD4+ and CD8+ T cells in blood was seen between baseline and week 6. After ivuxolimab, CD8+ T cells had more expanded clones than CD4+ T cells on average.

Genomic DNA was extracted from sorted cells for sequencing of the TCRbeta CDR3 region. The immunoSEQ Assay was used to sequence the TCRbeta CDR3 regions. This immuneACCESS table, as held by TCRdb, lists in-frame sequences with V and J called but not all clones. Of the missing ones, under half trace to an unresolved V gene in checked studies; the others have no known cause. The sample has some 52,000 clones on record, about 93% of them singletons. The ten largest clones represent roughly 22% of the sample. Per the germline V gene, MDHEN is the CDR1 and SYDVKM is the CDR2. The CDR3, cysteine through phenylalanine, is 15 amino acids long. Only the CDR3 part of the read is kept: 45 bases, read in frame from the first base. Deletion took 6 bases off V and 2 bases off J, with a span of 17 bases between the germline ends.

The chain was built from TRBV28 and TRBJ2-7; no D gene can be assigned with confidence. The sample was CD4+ or CD8+ T cells sorted from blood, taken in a trial of the OX40 agonist ivuxolimab. The clonotype originates from an adult with an advanced solid tumor such as melanoma, head and neck, liver or kidney cancer. The CDR3 here reads CASSPGRFTTYEQYF. The DNA reads as follows: TGTGCCAGCAGCCCTGGCAGATTTACTACCTACGAGCAGTACTTC.